Below, 31 T cell receptor beta chains from the same sample are listed, as sequenced in a study of T cell changes during pregnancy in multiple sclerosis. Profiling relied on immunoSEQ multiplex PCR, and the TCRdb table lists in-frame clones only, not all of them. The sample includes roughly 9,900 clones, around 89% of them seen just once. The specimen comprised CD8+ T cells from peripheral blood mononuclear cells, sampled in the first trimester of pregnancy. These receptors were taken from a female donor in good health, enrolled as a control in a pregnancy study.

The chain uses TRBV9 and TRBJ1-1; TRBD1 matches 7 bases. Trimming at V came to 4 bases and at J to 7 bases, leaving 4 bases not matched to a gene. Per the germline V gene, CDR1 is SGDLS and CDR2 is YYNGEE. CDR3 length: 12 residues. CDR3 protein: CASSPWDSEAFF. In nucleotides, the CDR3 is TGTGCCAGCAGCCCTTGGGACAGTGAAGCTTTCTTT. Full variable domain (rest looked up from reference TRBV9 and TRBJ1-1): DSGVTQTPKHLITATGQRVTLRCSPRSGDLSVYWYQQSLDQGLQFLIQYYNGEERAKGNILERFSAQQFPDLHSELNLSSLELGDSALYFCASSPWDSEAFFGQGTRLTVV.

A note on this clone: Other DNA sequences in the same sample also yield this CDR3. This rearrangement joins TRBV5-1 to TRBJ2-1, with 10 bases fitting TRBD2. This CDR3 is 17 amino acids long. Germline CDR1 and CDR2: SGHRS and YFSETQ. V gave up 4 bases and J gave up 0 bases; unmatched junction bases: 7. The CDR3 region has the DNA TGCGCCAGCAGCCCGGAGGCTAGCGGGAGCTCCTACAATGAGCAGTTCTTC. Protein product: CASSPEASGSSYNEQFF.

The V call is TRBV30, the J call TRBJ1-5; 9 bases are a match to TRBD1. Losses at the gene ends were 2 bases for V and 6 bases for J; bases not matched to a gene: 5. The CDR3 is 14 amino acids. Germline V gives CDR1 GTSNPN, CDR2 SVGIG (reference sequence). The CDR3 here is CAWSPGQGSQPQHF. CDR3 nucleotides: TGTGCCTGGAGTCCGGGACAGGGAAGTCAGCCCCAGCATTTT.

This rearrangement joins TRBV10-3 to TRBJ1-1; 9 positions match TRBD1. The V gene end was trimmed by 2 bases and the J gene end by 5 bases; junction bases not matched to a gene: 6. Germline V gives CDR1 ENHRY, CDR2 SYGVKD. The CDR3 spans 15 residues. CDR3 nucleotide sequence: TGTGCCATCAGTGAGGGGACAGGGTTGGTGACTGAAGCTTTCTTT. Residues: CAISEGTGLVTEAFF.

Only a few counts were recorded for this clone. CDR3 residues: CASSVAIGHEQYF. The CDR3 bases are TGTGCCAGCAGCGTAGCCATTGGCCACGAGCAGTACTTC. This rearrangement joins TRBV9 to TRBJ2-7, with D unclear. The CDR3 contains 13 residues. Germline V gene sequence: CDR1 SGDLS, CDR2 YYNGEE. V shed 0 bases and J shed 5 bases, with 9 bases lying between them. The variable domain in full, completed from reference TRBV9 and TRBJ2-7, reads DSGVTQTPKHLITATGQRVTLRCSPRSGDLSVYWYQQSLDQGLQFLIQYYNGEERAKGNILERFSAQQFPDLHSELNLSSLELGDSALYFCASSVAIGHEQYFGPGTRLTVT.

This sequence joins TRBV2 and TRBJ2-5, with D tentatively TRBD1 (6 bases). The J call is doubtful: the DNA matches TRBJ2-7 better. The CDR3 totals 15 residues. Per the germline V gene, CDR1 is SNHLY and CDR2 is FYNNEI. The CDR3 region has the DNA TGTGCCAGGGAGCCGGGACACAAGCACTCCTACGAGCAGTACTTC. It codes for CAREPGHKHSYEQYF.

J is TRBJ2-2 and V is TRBV7-2; D may be TRBD2 (5 bases). Trimming took 8 bases from V and 2 from J, leaving 12 bases between them. Germline values: CDR1 SGHTA, CDR2 FQGNSA. The CDR3 covers 14 residues. CDR3 nucleotides: TGTGCCAGCTTAGGGAGATTAAACACCGGGGAGCTGTTTTTT. Translating it yields CASLGRLNTGELFF.

The V call is TRBV27, the J call TRBJ1-2, with D tentatively TRBD1 (6 bases). This CDR3 comprises 14 residues. Between the trimmed V and J ends, which lost 8 bases and 2 bases, there was a span of 15 bases. Germline loops: CDR1 MNHEY, CDR2 SMNVEV (reference sequence). CDR3 nucleotide sequence: TGTGCCAGCGGACTTTCGACAGGAAACTATGGCTACACCTTC. Translation gives CASGLSTGNYGYTF.

V gene TRBV7-3 combines with J gene TRBJ2-1; TRBD1 agrees at 8 bases. CDR3 length: 17 residues. The V and J ends lost 2 bases and 5 bases, in that order; junction bases with no gene match: 11. CDR1 SGHTA and CDR2 FQGTGA come from the germline V gene. CDR3 sequence reads: CASSLGFGQGADNEQFF. CDR3 sequence (DNA): TGTGCCAGCAGCTTAGGGTTTGGCCAGGGGGCAGACAATGAGCAGTTCTTC.

The chain is built from TRBV11-2 and TRBJ2-1; D remains ambiguous. Between the trimmed V and J ends, which lost 4 bases and 10 bases, there was a span of 8 bases. Germline V gene data show CDR1 as SGHAT and CDR2 as FQNNGV. The CDR3 consists of 11 residues. Here the CDR3 reads CASSSVGEQFF. The DNA for the CDR3 is TGTGCCAGCAGCTCCGTCGGGGAGCAGTTCTTC. Full variable domain (rest looked up from reference TRBV11-2 and TRBJ2-1): EAGVAQSPRYKIIEKRQSVAFWCNPISGHATLYWYQQILGQGPKLLIQFQNNGVVDDSQLPKDRFSAERLKGVDSTLKIQPAKLEDSAVYLCASSSVGEQFFGPGTRLTVL.

The chain combines TRBV28 with TRBJ1-2, with D unresolved. The germline V gene encodes CDR1 MDHEN and CDR2 SYDVKM. The CDR3 is 13 residues long. V was clipped by 4 bases and J by 1 base, with 7 bases between them. The CDR3 is CASSSDFNYGYTF. DNA of the CDR3: TGTGCCAGCAGTTCAGACTTTAACTATGGCTACACCTTC.

The J gene is TRBJ2-7, the V gene TRBV11-2; perhaps TRBD1 as D (7 bases). This CDR3 comprises 15 residues. Per the germline V gene, CDR1 is SGHAT and CDR2 is FQNNGV. V was cut by 3 bases and J by 2 bases, with 14 bases left in between. DNA for the CDR3: TGTGCCAGCAGCTTGAGGAGGGGGCCCGCCTACGAGCAGTACTTC. This sequence encodes CASSLRRGPAYEQYF. Full variable domain (remainder filled in from reference TRBV11-2 and TRBJ2-7): EAGVAQSPRYKIIEKRQSVAFWCNPISGHATLYWYQQILGQGPKLLIQFQNNGVVDDSQLPKDRFSAERLKGVDSTLKIQPAKLEDSAVYLCASSLRRGPAYEQYFGPGTRLTVT.

V usage is TRBV9 and J usage is TRBJ2-7, with 9 bases lining up with TRBD1. V lost 0 bases and J lost 6; bases outside the gene matches: 4. The CDR3 contains 14 residues. Germline V gives CDR1 SGDLS, CDR2 YYNGEE. For the CDR3, the DNA is TGTGCCAGCAGCGTAGGGGGACAGGGAGTCGAGCAGTACTTC. The encoded protein is CASSVGGQGVEQYF. Looking up the rest from reference TRBV9 and TRBJ2-7 gives the full variable domain: DSGVTQTPKHLITATGQRVTLRCSPRSGDLSVYWYQQSLDQGLQFLIQYYNGEERAKGNILERFSAQQFPDLHSELNLSSLELGDSALYFCASSVGGQGVEQYFGPGTRLTVT.

The chain uses TRBV4-2 and TRBJ1-2; no reliable D call. The germline V gene has CDR1 LGHNA and CDR2 YNFKEQ. The CDR3 is 13 amino acids. The V end was cut by 0 bases, the J end by 4 bases, with 6 bases between. CDR3 bases: TGTGCCAGCAGCCAAGATGGCCCCTATGGCTACACCTTC. It yields the protein CASSQDGPYGYTF.

The chain joins TRBV27 to TRBJ2-1, with 9 bases identical to TRBD2. This CDR3 comprises 15 residues. Germline lookup yields CDR1 MNHEY and CDR2 SMNVEV (reference sequence). The trim removed 7 bases at V and 3 bases at J, leaving 7 bases unmatched. The chain's CDR3 is CASTRAGGYYNEQFF. CDR3 in DNA: TGTGCCAGCACCCGAGCGGGGGGCTACTACAATGAGCAGTTCTTC.

The J gene is TRBJ1-1, the V gene TRBV5-1; the D gene is possibly TRBD1 (5 bases). Germline V lookup: CDR1 SGHRS, CDR2 YFSETQ. This CDR3 region has 12 residues. Trimming stripped 6 bases from V and 5 bases from J, with 11 bases between. The CDR3 loop reads CASTGGGTEAFF. The CDR3 nucleotides are TGCGCCAGCACGGGGGGAGGGACTGAAGCTTTCTTT.

V gene TRBV29-1 combines with J gene TRBJ1-2; maybe TRBD1 (5 bases). V was trimmed by 5 bases and J by 0 bases, leaving 13 bases between them. The CDR3 covers 14 residues. Germline V gene sequence: CDR1 SQVTM, CDR2 ANQGSEA. The CDR3 nucleotides are TGCAGCGTTCCCCCGACAGCACCTAACTATGGCTACACCTTC. Translated: CSVPPTAPNYGYTF.

The V gene is TRBV30, the J gene TRBJ2-1; the D gene is possibly TRBD1 (5 bases). V was cut by 4 bases and J by 6 bases, with 10 bases left in between. Germline V lookup: CDR1 GTSNPN, CDR2 SVGIG (reference sequence). The CDR3 has 12 residues. CDR3 loop: CAWTGNGNEQFF. The CDR3 DNA reads TGTGCCTGGACAGGGAATGGCAATGAGCAGTTCTTC.

The chain employs TRBV19 and TRBJ2-7; 9 bases align to TRBD2. Trimming at V came to 5 bases and at J to 7 bases, leaving 9 bases not matched to a gene. Germline V lookup: CDR1 LNHDA, CDR2 SQIVND (reference sequence). The CDR3 runs to 14 residues. CDR3 residues: CASSYLAGLREQYF. CDR3 DNA: TGTGCCAGTAGTTATCTAGCGGGGCTGAGGGAGCAGTACTTC. Looking up the rest from reference TRBV19 and TRBJ2-7 gives the full variable domain: DGGITQSPKYLFRKEGQNVTLSCEQNLNHDAMYWYRQDPGQGLRLIYYSQIVNDFQKGDIAEGYSVSREKKESFPLTVTSAQKNPTAFYLCASSYLAGLREQYFGPGTRLTVT.

The chain uses TRBV7-8 and TRBJ1-2; 7 bases fit TRBD1. V was clipped by 4 bases and J by 6 bases; unmatched bases: 5. The CDR3 extends over 13 amino acids. Germline V gives CDR1 SGHVS, CDR2 FQNEAQ. CDR3 region: CASSSRQGDGYTF. For the CDR3, the DNA is TGTGCCAGCAGCTCTAGACAGGGCGATGGCTACACCTTC.

The chain is built from TRBV7-8 and TRBJ1-2; no firm D call. Germline V lookup: CDR1 SGHVS, CDR2 FQNEAQ. V lost 2 bases and J 0 bases, leaving 10 bases between the germline ends. The CDR3 spans 15 residues. The CDR3 reads CASSLHRSPNYGYTF. Written as DNA, the CDR3 is TGTGCCAGCAGCTTACACAGATCTCCTAACTATGGCTACACCTTC. The whole variable domain, remainder taken from reference TRBV7-8 and TRBJ1-2, is GAGVSQSPRYKVAKRGQDVALRCDPISGHVSLFWYQQALGQGPEFLTYFQNEAQLDKSGLPSDRFFAERPEGSVSTLKIQRTQQEDSAVYLCASSLHRSPNYGYTFGSGTRLTVV.

The chain links TRBV6-1 to TRBJ1-2; maybe TRBD1 (6 bases). CDR1 and CDR2 (germline): MNHNS, SASEGT. The ends were cut back, 1 base at V and 3 bases at J, with 15 bases in the middle. The CDR3 spans 16 residues. The CDR3, as DNA: TGTGCCAGCAGTGAAGGGACAGCCGTCTTGTACTATGGCTACACCTTC. Its protein is CASSEGTAVLYYGYTF.

The CDR3 spells CASSLSFGTGAGELFF. The CDR3 coding sequence is TGCGCCAGCAGCCTTTCATTCGGGACAGGGGCCGGGGAGCTGTTTTTT. The chain links TRBV4-3 to TRBJ2-2, with TRBD1 identical over 10 bases. From germline, CDR1 is LGHNA and CDR2 YSLEER. The length of the CDR3 is 16 residues. After removal of 4 bases from V and 6 bases from J, the junction contained 8 bases not matched to a gene.

The V call is TRBV5-4, the J call TRBJ2-3, with 8 nucleotides matching TRBD2. Losses at the gene ends were 6 bases for V and 3 bases for J; bases not matched to a gene: 6. Germline V lookup: CDR1 SGHNT, CDR2 YYREEE (reference sequence). The length of the CDR3 is 14 residues. Here the CDR3 DNA reads TGTGCCAGCAACCCGGGACTAGATACAGATACGCAGTATTTT. This gives the protein CASNPGLDTDTQYF. Full variable domain (rest looked up from reference TRBV5-4 and TRBJ2-3): ETGVTQSPTHLIKTRGQQVTLRCSSQSGHNTVSWYQQALGQGPQFIFQYYREEENGRGNFPPRFSGLQFPNYSSELNVNALELDDSALYLCASNPGLDTDTQYFGPGTRLTVL.

The chain links TRBV6-5 to TRBJ2-1, with 8 bases lining up with TRBD2. V gave up 6 bases and J gave up 6 bases; unmatched junction bases: 4. This CDR3 contains 13 residues. CDR1 and CDR2 (germline): MNHEY, SVGAGI. This CDR3 reads CASSGGTSNEQFF. Written as DNA, the CDR3 is TGTGCCAGCAGCGGGGGGACTAGCAATGAGCAGTTCTTC.

The V gene is TRBV30, the J gene TRBJ2-1, with D possibly matching TRBD1 (5 bases). The V and J ends lost 8 bases and 0 bases respectively, with 11 bases between them. The CDR3 covers 13 residues. Germline CDR1 is GTSNPN and CDR2 is SVGIG (reference sequence). CDR3 loop: CAGAELSYNEQFF. CDR3 bases: TGTGCCGGGGCAGAGCTCTCCTACAATGAGCAGTTCTTC.

The chain links TRBV6-5 to TRBJ1-1; weak D call: TRBD1 (5 bases). Germline-derived CDR1 and CDR2 are MNHEY and SVGAGI. The CDR3 contains 14 residues. Deletions cut 0 bases from V and 5 bases from J, with 10 bases between. CDR3 sequence reads: CASSYSAGRTEAFF. The CDR3 DNA sequence: TGTGCCAGCAGTTACTCGGCAGGGAGGACTGAAGCTTTCTTT.

The V gene is TRBV4-3, the J gene TRBJ1-2; TRBD1 matches 7 bases. Per germline, CDR1 LGHNA and CDR2 YSLEER. After removal of 0 bases from V and 2 bases from J, the junction contained 3 bases not matched to a gene. The CDR3 extends over 15 amino acids. The CDR3 loop is CASSQDRGMNYGYTF. CDR3 in DNA: TGCGCCAGCAGCCAAGACAGGGGGATGAACTATGGCTACACCTTC.

Turning to this clone: Other DNA variants within this sample encode the same CDR3. J is TRBJ1-5 and V is TRBV27, with TRBD1 identical over 7 bases. The ends lost 5 bases at V and 2 bases at J; junction bases unmatched: 6. The CDR3 consists of 15 residues. The germline CDR1 and CDR2 sequences are MNHEY and SMNVEV (reference sequence). CDR3 nucleotides: TGTGCCAGCAGTCCGCAGGGGGTTGGCAATCAGCCCCAGCATTTT. Amino acid sequence: CASSPQGVGNQPQHF.

This chain joins TRBV30 and TRBJ1-2; 9 bases line up with TRBD1. This CDR3 contains 14 residues. The V and J ends lost 2 bases and 7 bases, in that order; junction bases with no gene match: 8. Germline values: CDR1 GTSNPN, CDR2 SVGIG (reference sequence). The CDR3 reads CAWSPGQGLSGYTF. CDR3 coding DNA: TGTGCCTGGAGTCCGGGACAGGGTTTAAGTGGCTACACCTTC.

This clone was counted a few times. CDR3 residues: CASSPTPLYGYTF. The CDR3, as DNA: TGTGCCAGCAGCCCGACACCCCTCTATGGCTACACCTTC. The chain carries TRBV5-4 and TRBJ1-2; the D is unclear. The CDR3 is 13 amino acids. The V gene lost 4 bases and the J gene lost 4 bases, with 11 bases spanning the gap. Per the germline V gene, CDR1 is SGHNT and CDR2 is YYREEE (reference sequence).